The text below deals with one T cell receptor beta chain. Its target is not known. The germline CDR1 and CDR2 sequences are LGHNA and YSLEER. Trimming left V 0 bases short and J 6 bases short, with 18 bases between. The CDR3 has 17 residues. This specimen comes from a study of STAT3 mutations in large granular lymphocyte leukemia. Study outcomes and limitations: At least one immunodominant TCR beta clonotype appeared in every T-cell large granular lymphocyte leukemia patient.

Profiling relied on immunoSEQ multiplex PCR, and the TCRdb table lists in-frame clones only, not all of them. Of approximately 20,000 clones listed, about 90% were seen once; the top ten hold about 45%. V gene TRBV4-3 combines with J gene TRBJ1-5; maybe TRBD1 (5 bases). The source is a man aged 60 to 75 with T-cell large granular lymphocyte leukemia. Some clones in this sample may be carry-over from other donors' samples. Input material: peripheral blood mononuclear cells. In nucleotides, the CDR3 is TGCGCCAGCAGCCAAGATCGGGCAGGGTGGGATAGTCAGCCCCAGCATTTT. Translated, it gives CASSQDRAGWDSQPQHF.